A single sample is the source of the 6 T cell receptor beta chains below, sequenced in a study of OX40 agonist ivuxolimab in advanced cancers. Clones were read by immunoSEQ multiplex PCR, and TCRdb kept only the in-frame ones, dropping some. The sample consists of fewer than 65,000 clones, around 93% of them appearing once. Material: CD4+ or CD8+ T cells sorted from blood, obtained in a trial of the OX40 agonist ivuxolimab. The source is an adult with an advanced solid tumor such as melanoma, head and neck, liver or kidney cancer.

The V and J genes are TRBV25-1 and TRBJ2-7; no definite D call. The CDR3 is 14 amino acids. Germline assignment: CDR1 MGHDK and CDR2 SYGVNS. V shed 3 bases and J shed 0 bases, with 9 bases lying between them. CDR3 in amino acids: CASSEDPSSYEQYF. CDR3 bases: TGTGCCAGCAGTGAGGATCCTAGCTCCTACGAGCAGTACTTC.

The gene calls are TRBV29-1 and TRBJ2-3; TRBD2 agrees at 9 bases. The CDR3 totals 14 residues. The germline gives CDR1 SQVTM, CDR2 ANQGSEA. Trimming at V came to 7 bases and at J to 2 bases, leaving 7 bases not matched to a gene. CDR3 sequence: CSALSGRDTDTQYF. The CDR3 nucleotides are TGCAGCGCACTTAGCGGGAGAGACACAGATACGCAGTATTTT.

The chain is built from TRBV4-3 and TRBJ2-7; no definite D call. Germline values: CDR1 LGHNA, CDR2 YSLEER. V was cut by 0 bases and J by 0 bases, with 9 bases left in between. This CDR3 is 15 amino acids long. In DNA form, the CDR3 reads TGCGCCAGCAGCCAAGACAGGTCATACTCCTACGAGCAGTACTTC. This codes for CASSQDRSYSYEQYF.

The CDR3 reads CASSQFNYEQYF. The CDR3 DNA follows: TGTGCCAGCAGCCAATTCAACTACGAGCAGTACTTC. This chain uses TRBV16 with TRBJ2-7; D is ambiguous. Trimming took off 1 base at V and 3 bases at J, with 4 bases between the two ends. The CDR3 covers 12 residues. The germline V gene encodes CDR1 KGHSY and CDR2 FQNENV. Filled out from reference TRBV16 and TRBJ2-7, the complete variable domain reads GEEVAQTPKHLVRGEGQKAKLYCAPIKGHSYVFWYQQVLKNEFKFLISFQNENVFDETGMPKERFSAKCLPNSPCSLEIQATKLEDSAVYFCASSQFNYEQYFGPGTRLTVT.

V and J are TRBV7-9 and TRBJ1-1, with a weak D call TRBD1 (5 bases). CDR3 length: 11 amino acids. Germline-derived CDR1 and CDR2 are SEHNR and FQNEAQ (reference sequence). Trimming took 1 base from V and 8 from J, leaving 5 bases between them. In DNA, the CDR3 is TGTGCCAGCAGCTTAGGGGGGGAAGCTTTCTTT. It codes for CASSLGGEAFF.

V usage is TRBV2 and J usage is TRBJ1-1, with TRBD1 identical over 9 bases. Germline assignment: CDR1 SNHLY and CDR2 FYNNEI. V lost 4 bases and J lost 4; bases outside the gene matches: 4. This CDR3 contains 14 residues. The CDR3 spells CASSVGQGVTEAFF. In DNA form, the CDR3 reads TGTGCCAGCAGTGTGGGACAGGGAGTCACTGAAGCTTTCTTT.